What follows is one TCR beta chain and its context. The sample holds other DNA sequences that translate to the same CDR3. This sample was taken from a study of shared clonotypes between healthy human individuals. Profiled with immunoSEQ multiplex PCR; TCRdb holds only in-frame clones, not every one. The profile shows roughly 2 million clones, 90% to 95% of them singletons. This CDR3 is built from 11 residues. Trimming removed 4 bases from V and 5 bases from J, with 5 bases in between. The germline V gene has CDR1 SEHNR and CDR2 FQNEAQ (reference sequence). This clonotype was obtained from a man aged 18 to 30 in good health. The sequenced sample was naive CD4+ T cells sorted from blood. Subset of the sample: CD45RA+ positively selected. This rearrangement joins TRBV7-9 to TRBJ2-5; unclear D gene. DNA of the CDR3: TGTGCCAGCAGCTCCTCTGAGACCCAGTACTTC. It codes for CASSSSETQYF. Filled out from reference TRBV7-9 and TRBJ2-5, the complete variable domain reads DTGVSQNPRHKITKRGQNVTFRCDPISEHNRLYWYRQTLGQGPEFLTYFQNEAQLEKSRLLSDRFSAERPKGSFSTLEIQRTEQGDSAMYLCASSSSETQYFGPGTRLLVL.